Presented here are 21 T cell receptor beta chains from one specimen sequenced in a study of blood T cells in healthy people across ages. PCR was performed a second time for roughly 7 to 12 cycles using a sample-barcoded 5' primer and a J-beta primer mix. TCRdb re-analysed the 5' RACE reads in MiXCR, keeping a single row per CDR3 protein. The data show some 1,500,000 distinct CDR3 sequences, 40% to 45% seen once. What was sequenced was blood. Source of these receptors: a woman aged 18 to 35 in good health.

With regard to this clonotype: At one boundary the junction diverges from the germline segment, which might be a read error. V and J are TRBV29-1 and TRBJ2-7; perhaps TRBD2 as D (6 bases). The DNA end is more similar to TRBJ2-4, so the J call may be wrong. Germline CDR1 and CDR2: SQVTM and ANQGSEA. The CDR3 has 16 residues. The CDR3 DNA is TGCAGCGTTGAAGAAACCGGGAGCTTAGCCGAAAACATTCAGTACTTC. Translating it yields CSVEETGSLAENIQYF.

This clonotype occurred a few times. V usage is TRBV4-1 and J usage is TRBJ2-7, with D maybe TRBD2 (5 bases). Trimming pared 1 base from V and 4 bases from J, leaving 14 bases between. This CDR3 contains 15 residues. Germline V gene sequence: CDR1 MGHRA, CDR2 YSYEKL. The CDR3 region is CASSQVSGNRYEQYF. DNA for the CDR3: TGCGCCAGCAGCCAAGTATCCGGGAATAGGTACGAGCAGTACTTC.

This clonotype was detected only a few times. J is TRBJ2-3 and V is TRBV7-2; no clear D. This CDR3 has 16 residues. Per the germline V gene, CDR1 is SGHTA and CDR2 is FQGNSA. Trimming left V 2 bases short and J 0 bases short, with 12 bases between. CDR3 residues: CASSLSVYPSTDTQYF. The CDR3 DNA reads TGTGCCAGCAGCTTAAGCGTTTACCCTAGCACAGATACGCAGTATTTT.

This rearrangement joins TRBV6-2 or TRBV6-3 to TRBJ2-1, with D unresolved. Trimming removed 5 bases at V and 15 bases at J, with 23 bases between. This CDR3 spans 14 amino acids. CDR1 and CDR2 from the germline V gene are MNHEY and SVGEGT. CDR3 protein: CASSLLPTMGRRFF. In DNA, the CDR3 is TGTGCCAGCAGTCTCCTCCCGACAATGGGCCGCAGGTTCTTC.

The chain carries TRBV20-1 and TRBJ2-3, with 8 nucleotides matching TRBD1. The CDR3 loop spans 15 amino acids. CDR1 and CDR2 from the germline V gene are DFQATT and SNEGSKA (reference sequence). Losses at the gene ends were 0 bases for V and 5 bases for J; bases not matched to a gene: 7. Here the CDR3 DNA reads TGCAGTGCTAGAGATCCGGGACAGGCGGGAGATACGCAGTATTTT. This encodes CSARDPGQAGDTQYF.

Turning to this clonotype: One junction end disagrees with the germline gene, perhaps due to a read error. The CDR3: CSARDYNENGQFF. For the CDR3, the DNA is TGCAGCGCTCGGGACTATAATGAGAATGGGCAGTTCTTC. This chain connects TRBV29-1 to TRBJ2-1, with TRBD2 identical over 7 bases. CDR3 size: 13 residues. The germline CDR1 and CDR2 sequences are SQVTM and ANQGSEA.

In this sample, this clonotype turned up a few times. The V call is TRBV5-1, the J call TRBJ2-3; unclear D gene. Germline assignment: CDR1 SGHRS and CDR2 YFSETQ. The CDR3 runs to 14 residues. Trimming removed 4 bases from V and 4 bases from J, with 13 bases in between. The chain's CDR3 is CASSPPGIADTQYF. CDR3 DNA: TGCGCCAGCAGCCCGCCAGGAATCGCAGATACGCAGTATTTT.

This clonotype was picked up many times. The chain employs TRBV20-1 and TRBJ2-3; the D is unclear. Trimming cost V 2 bases and J 2 bases, with 20 bases left between them. This CDR3 has 17 residues. Germline values: CDR1 DFQATT, CDR2 SNEGSKA (reference sequence). This CDR3 reads CSARSFLGQTDTDTQYF. CDR3 in DNA: TGCAGTGCTAGATCCTTCCTAGGCCAGACTGACACAGATACGCAGTATTTT.

V and J are TRBV11-2 and TRBJ1-1, with D possibly TRBD1 on 5 matching bases. CDR1 is SGHAT, CDR2 FQNNGV, per germline. Trimming cost V 5 bases and J 7 bases, with 20 bases left between them. The CDR3 runs to 15 residues. As DNA, the CDR3 is TGTGCCAGCAGCCCGGACACATGGGGCGGCTTTGAAGCTTTCTTT. Translating it yields CASSPDTWGGFEAFF.

In DNA, the CDR3 is TGTGCCAGCAGCTGGGGGGTTCGCTTGAACTATGGCTACACCTTC. Encoded protein: CASSWGVRLNYGYTF. The chain has TRBV12-3 or TRBV12-4 and TRBJ1-2; a possible D gene is TRBD1 (5 bases). V was pared by 6 bases and J by 2 bases, with 16 bases between. This CDR3 comprises 15 residues.

CDR3 protein: CASSQVPSGGLDTQYF. DNA for the CDR3: TGTGCCAGCAGCCAAGTCCCCAGCGGGGGACTAGATACGCAGTATTTT. This chain links TRBV3-1 with TRBJ2-3, with 8 bases identical to TRBD2. This CDR3 is built from 16 residues. In germline, CDR1 is LGHDT, CDR2 YNNKEL (reference sequence). Trimming cost V 1 base and J 5 bases; bases outside gene matches: 8.

This clonotype occurred a few times. V usage is TRBV7-2 and J usage is TRBJ1-1; D may be TRBD1 (5 bases). Trimming pared 1 base from V and 1 base from J, leaving 10 bases between. CDR1 is SGHTA, CDR2 FQGNSA, per germline. The length of the CDR3 is 15 residues. The DNA for the CDR3 is TGTGCCAGCAGCTTAGGGGGGTGGGGGAACACTGAAGCTTTCTTT. It specifies CASSLGGWGNTEAFF.

Of note for this clonotype: The CDR3 carries no conserved terminal phenylalanine or tryptophan, so it likely arises from a read error. The V call is TRBV6-6, the J call TRBJ2-1; no definite D call. The CDR3 has 13 amino acids. The germline V and J ends were trimmed by 0 bases and 2 bases, with 2 bases remaining between them. The germline V gene has CDR1 MNHNY and CDR2 SVGAGI (reference sequence). Written as DNA, the CDR3 is TGTGCCAGCAGTTACTCGGCCTACAATGAGCAGTTCATC. Translation: CASSYSAYNEQFI.

The rearrangement links TRBV10-3 to TRBJ2-5; D possibly uses TRBD1 or TRBD2 (5 bases each). The CDR3 contains 15 residues. Trimming removed 0 bases at V and 11 bases at J, with 19 bases between. Germline assignment: CDR1 ENHRY and CDR2 SYGVKD. CDR3 protein: CAISESAGTSREQYF. CDR3 nucleotide sequence: TGTGCCATCAGTGAGTCGGCCGGGACGTCGAGGGAGCAGTACTTC.

V is TRBV7-2 and J is TRBJ2-1, with a weak D call TRBD2 (6 bases). The CDR3 is 17 amino acids. V was pared by 1 base and J by 0 bases, with 13 bases between. Per the germline V gene, CDR1 is SGHTA and CDR2 is FQGNSA. In DNA form, the CDR3 reads TGTGCCAGCAGCTTAGAAGGGTCCGGGGGCTCCTACAATGAGCAGTTCTTC. Protein sequence: CASSLEGSGGSYNEQFF.

The chain couples TRBV9 to TRBJ2-3, with TRBD2 matching 8 bases. Germline CDR1 is SGDLS and CDR2 is YYNGEE. The J segment lost 5 bases and the V segment lost 1 base, leaving 3 bases of the junction unmatched. This CDR3 has 14 residues. CDR3 sequence (DNA): TGTGCCAGCAGCGTAACGGGGGGGCAAGATACGCAGTATTTT. This sequence encodes CASSVTGGQDTQYF.

The chain has TRBV2 and TRBJ2-7; 7 nucleotides match TRBD1. CDR3 length equals 12 residues. Germline V gene lookup returns CDR1 SNHLY and CDR2 FYNNEI. Losses at the gene ends were 6 bases for V and 5 bases for J; bases not matched to a gene: 4. The CDR3 coding sequence is TGTGCCAGCAGCAGGGGGACCAACGAGCAGTACTTC. Translating it yields CASSRGTNEQYF.

This clonotype was observed a handful of times. This chain connects TRBV18 to TRBJ2-1, with D hard to call. V lost 5 bases to trimming and J lost 6 bases, with 11 bases between them. The CDR3 length is 13 residues. The germline gives CDR1 KGHSH, CDR2 LQKENI. The DNA of the CDR3 is TGTGCCAGCTCAGCTTCTTCGGTCAATGAGCAGTTCTTC. This codes for CASSASSVNEQFF.

The chain links TRBV5-1 to TRBJ1-4; TRBD1 is a possible D gene (6 bases). There are 13 residues in the CDR3. Germline V gene sequence: CDR1 SGHRS, CDR2 YFSETQ. V lost 0 bases and J lost 7, with 7 bases in between. CDR3 nucleotides: TGCGCCAGCAGCTTGGAACAGGGTGAAAAACTGTTTTTT. Translation: CASSLEQGEKLFF.

This clonotype appeared a single time. The chain links TRBV11-1 to TRBJ1-2; D remains ambiguous. CDR1 and CDR2 from the germline V gene are SGHAT and FQDESV (reference sequence). The CDR3 loop spans 13 amino acids. The V and J ends lost 5 bases and 7 bases respectively, with 14 bases between them. This CDR3 is CASSTSVDAGYTF. DNA for the CDR3: TGTGCCAGCAGCACCTCAGTGGATGCTGGCTACACCTTC.

The chain recombines TRBV7-2 with TRBJ2-4; D call uncertain. The CDR3 extends over 13 amino acids. The ends were cut back, 7 bases at V and 4 bases at J, with 11 bases in the middle. Germline V CDR1 and CDR2: SGHTA, FQGNSA. This chain's CDR3 is CASTSERKNIQYF. The CDR3, as DNA: TGTGCCAGCACCTCCGAAAGGAAAAACATTCAGTACTTC.